The text below deals with one TCR beta chain. The entry originates in a study of blood T cell repertoires in COVID-19. Study-wide background: The United States, Italy and Spain supplied acute and convalescent COVID-19 samples. T cells, B-cell-depleted T cells, or PBMCs supplied cDNA or gDNA.

Original processing methods: For nucleated cells, counts were estimated from reference gene primer amplification. Sequenced by immunoSEQ multiplex PCR; TCRdb stores in-frame clones only, minus some. That table furnishes V, J and clone size, whereas the DNA furnished D and trimming. The sample lists 40,000 to 65,000 clones, 78% occurring once. CDR3 length equals 14 residues. V gave up 5 bases and J gave up 6 bases; unmatched junction bases: 2. Germline V lookup: CDR1 SEHNR, CDR2 FQNEAQ (reference sequence). Sequenced sample: peripheral blood. The gene calls are TRBV7-9 and TRBJ2-4; 12 positions match TRBD1. The sequence came from a human donor with active or convalescent COVID-19. The donor label of this sample is uncertain. The CDR3 DNA is TGTGCCAGCAGCCCGGGACAGGGGGCAAACATTCAGTACTTC. Translation: CASSPGQGANIQYF. Together with reference TRBV7-9 and TRBJ2-4, the CDR3 gives the full variable domain: DTGVSQNPRHKITKRGQNVTFRCDPISEHNRLYWYRQTLGQGPEFLTYFQNEAQLEKSRLLSDRFSAERPKGSFSTLEIQRTEQGDSAMYLCASSPGQGANIQYFGAGTRLSVL.